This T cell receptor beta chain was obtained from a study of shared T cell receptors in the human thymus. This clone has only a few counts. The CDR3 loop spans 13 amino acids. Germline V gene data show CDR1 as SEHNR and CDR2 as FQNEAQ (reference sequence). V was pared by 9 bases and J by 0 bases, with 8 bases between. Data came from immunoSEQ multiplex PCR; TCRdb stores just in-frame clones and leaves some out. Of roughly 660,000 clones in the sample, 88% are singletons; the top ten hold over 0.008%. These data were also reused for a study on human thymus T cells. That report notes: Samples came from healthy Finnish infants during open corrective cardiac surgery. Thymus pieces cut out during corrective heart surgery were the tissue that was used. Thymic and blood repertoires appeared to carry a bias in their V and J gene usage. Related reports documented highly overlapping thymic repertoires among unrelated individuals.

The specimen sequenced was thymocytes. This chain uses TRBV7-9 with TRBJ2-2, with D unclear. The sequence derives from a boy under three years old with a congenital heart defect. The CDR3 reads CAREEANTGELFF. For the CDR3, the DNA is TGTGCCAGGGAAGAGGCGAACACCGGGGAGCTGTTTTTT.